The rows below give T cell receptor beta chains drawn from one sample of a study of cytomegalovirus exposure and HLA in healthy donors. Using immunoSEQ multiplex PCR, the repertoire was profiled, and TCRdb retains in-frame clones only, with some absent. The clone table shows 150,000 to 200,000 clones, with the ten largest holding around 0.74%. Specimen: PBMCs. All receptors come from a boy younger than 18 in good health and CMV-seronegative. CDR3s include the opening cysteine and the closing phenylalanine or tryptophan. Fields, in order: D gene, J gene, V gene, CDR3 protein, CDR3 DNA. D genes are given only for firm matches.

>.|TRBJ2-7|TRBV6-5
CASSYHLRGGESEQYF
TGTGCCAGCAGTTACCACCTTAGAGGGGGAGAGTCCGAGCAGTACTTC
>TRBD2|TRBJ2-5|TRBV30
CAWSTLAGSEQYF
TGTGCCTGGAGTACGCTAGCGGGGAGTGAGCAGTACTTC
>.|TRBJ1-4|TRBV15
CATSRGAATTNEKLFF
TGTGCCACCAGCAGAGGGGCAGCAACAACTAATGAAAAACTGTTTTTT
>.|TRBJ2-7|TRBV30
CAWSLAGGGYEQYF
TGTGCCTGGAGTTTAGCAGGGGGAGGCTACGAGCAGTACTTC
>.|TRBJ1-2|TRBV4-1
CASSQASQGIYGYTF
TGCGCCAGCAGCCAAGCCTCACAGGGTATCTATGGCTACACCTTC
>.|TRBJ2-3|TRBV5-5
CASSLAGGLGTQYF
TGTGCCAGCAGCTTGGCCGGCGGGCTCGGTACGCAGTATTTT
>.|TRBJ2-3|TRBV11-2
CASSPSSAPPVDTQYF
TGTGCCAGCAGCCCTAGTTCGGCCCCCCCGGTGGATACGCAGTATTTT
>.|TRBJ1-5|TRBV6-5
CASGTGRGDQPQHF
TGTGCCAGCGGCACGGGCCGGGGGGATCAGCCCCAGCATTTT
>.|TRBJ1-4|TRBV7-6
CASSSSGATNEKLFF
TGTGCCAGCAGTAGTAGCGGGGCAACTAATGAAAAACTGTTTTTT
>.|TRBJ2-3|TRBV7-6
CASSPGGRHAQDTQYF
TGTGCCAGCAGCCCCGGGGGTCGCCACGCCCAGGATACGCAGTATTTT
>TRBD2|TRBJ2-7|TRBV11-1
CASSLLGTSGDIGEQYF
TGTGCCAGCAGCTTACTCGGGACTAGCGGGGACATAGGCGAGCAGTACTTC
>TRBD1|TRBJ2-1|TRBV5-6
CASSQVGQGRNNEQFF
TGTGCCAGCAGCCAAGTAGGACAGGGGCGGAACAATGAGCAGTTCTTC
>.|TRBJ2-5|TRBV7-3
CASSGRGKETQYF
TGTGCCAGCAGCGGACGGGGTAAAGAGACCCAGTACTTC